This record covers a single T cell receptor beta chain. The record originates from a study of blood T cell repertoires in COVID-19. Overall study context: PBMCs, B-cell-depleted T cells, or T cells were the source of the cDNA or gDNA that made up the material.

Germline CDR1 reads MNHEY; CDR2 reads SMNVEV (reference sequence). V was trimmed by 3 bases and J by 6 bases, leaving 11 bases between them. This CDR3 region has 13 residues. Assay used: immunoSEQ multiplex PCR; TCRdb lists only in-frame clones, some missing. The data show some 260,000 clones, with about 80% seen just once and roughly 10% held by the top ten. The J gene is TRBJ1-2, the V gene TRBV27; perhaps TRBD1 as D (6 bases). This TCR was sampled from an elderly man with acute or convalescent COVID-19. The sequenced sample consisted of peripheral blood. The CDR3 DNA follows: TGTGCCAGCAGTTTGTCAGGGGTGCATGGCTACACCTTC. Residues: CASSLSGVHGYTF.